This is a list of T cell receptor beta chains from one sample in a study of T cell responses to AZD1222 COVID-19 vaccine. This table comes from immunoSEQ multiplex PCR, and its TCRdb copy is limited to in-frame clones, with some not included. The profile shows about 84,000 clones, just over 85% of them singletons. The sample in question was peripheral blood, obtained 28 days after the second AZD1222 dose. These receptors came from an adult who received the AZD1222 COVID-19 vaccine. CDR3s leave out the opening cysteine and the closing phenylalanine or tryptophan.

TRBV27 ASSLRAGGQATSGSFVHEQF
TRBV5-1 ASSARGPGELF
TRBV7-2 ASSPHVRYEQY
TRBV6-5 ASSYSPGQEKLF
TRBV6-1 ASSAWGQGLSSEQY
TRBV28 ASSDDIQY
TRBV15 ATSSRGGYVHEQY
TRBV2 ASSLWATNEKLF
TRBV2 ASSDLAGGINQPQH
TRBV12-3/TRBV12-4 ASSLQGPYGYT
TRBV27 ASSGAGGVREQY
TRBV5-3 ARRGSGKNTGELF
TRBV3-1/TRBV3-2 ASSQDLAASTGELF
TRBV7-2 ASSLAGSANYGYT
TRBV5-4 ASSMDKSGQPQH
TRBV5-5 ASSLVQGGQETQY
TRBV6-2/TRBV6-3 ASRPSGSRSTQY
TRBV6-1 ASSESGGTSNQPQH
TRBV7-2 ASSFITYQETQY
TRBV24-1 ATSDLQLAGDNEG
TRBV5-1 ASSLGGGGMKTQY
TRBV28 ASSFWTGGNQPQH
TRBV9 ASSAPGRYGYT
TRBV18 ASSREASSYNEQF
TRBV11-2 ASSGRGIPDGELF
TRBV5-1 ASSLAASGTGPGELF
TRBV27 ASSLFYLGQVNYGYT
TRBV5-4 ASSPAKASYEQY
TRBV7-9 ATSSGGQPQH
TRBV9 ASSPRGGGDTEAF
TRBV5-4 ASSPGLAGVTDTQY
TRBV3-1/TRBV3-2 ASSQESRSTDTQY
TRBV5-1 ASSLDAGGPADTQY
TRBV10-3 AIKGGQGTLEQY
TRBV19 ASTTRPGLAGGLGELF
TRBV27 ASSYVGGTGVRNQPQH
TRBV11-3 ASSHATGSPLH
TRBV28 ASSFLAGIYEQY
TRBV6-2/TRBV6-3 ASSYLTGELF
TRBV6-6 ASSYGQGGNTIY
TRBV7-2 ASSLATGGIFYEQY